The clone carrying this TCR beta chain was seen repeatedly, ten times or more. What it recognizes is unknown. The germline gives CDR1 KGHSH, CDR2 LQKENI. The CDR3 covers 12 residues. V was clipped by 5 bases and J by 2 bases, with 6 bases between them. Each patient went into thyroid surgery without having received any treatment. This record comes from a study of metastatic and nonmetastatic thyroid tumors. Across the study: Repertoire comparisons spanned blood and tumor or nodule tissue from malignant and benign thyroid patients.

Notes on the study in general: Benign nodules reportedly had significantly lower TCR beta diversity than malignant thyroid tumors in blood and tumor.

As handled by the study authors: Built for papillary thyroid cancer, a distant-metastasis classifier drew on CDR3 differences across clinicopathological groups. TCRdb reprocessed the PCR reads using MiXCR. The V and J calls, along with clone size, are taken from TCRdb and not from the paper's own processing. Of some 20,000 clones in the sample, 30% to 35% were seen once. The chain carries TRBV18 and TRBJ1-1, with D hard to call. The receptor was isolated from a female donor with papillary thyroid cancer or a benign thyroid nodule (not recorded which). Some clones in this sample may be carry-over from other donors' samples. Sequenced input: adjacent normal tissue. CDR3 amino acids: CASSAKNTEAFF. As DNA, the CDR3 is TGTGCCAGCTCAGCCAAAAACACTGAAGCTTTCTTT.